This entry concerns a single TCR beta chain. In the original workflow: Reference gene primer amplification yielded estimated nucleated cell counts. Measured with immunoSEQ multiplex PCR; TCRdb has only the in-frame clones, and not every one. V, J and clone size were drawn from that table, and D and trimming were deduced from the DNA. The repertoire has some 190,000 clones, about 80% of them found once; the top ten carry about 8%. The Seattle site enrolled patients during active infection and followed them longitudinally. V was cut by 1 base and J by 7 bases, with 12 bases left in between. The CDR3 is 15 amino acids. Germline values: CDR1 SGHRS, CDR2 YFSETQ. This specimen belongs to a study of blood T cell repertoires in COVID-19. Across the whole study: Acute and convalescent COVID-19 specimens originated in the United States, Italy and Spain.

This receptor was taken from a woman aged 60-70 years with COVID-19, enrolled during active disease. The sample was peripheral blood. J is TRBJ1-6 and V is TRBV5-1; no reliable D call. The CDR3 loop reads CASSLSDGLNSPLHF. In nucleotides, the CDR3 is TGCGCCAGCAGCTTGTCCGACGGGTTGAATTCACCCCTCCACTTT.